This TCR beta chain was profiled in a study of blood T cells in healthy people across ages. V dropped 9 bases and J dropped 4 bases, with 13 bases sitting between them. CDR3 size: 13 residues. The germline V gene has CDR1 MNHEY and CDR2 SMNVEV (reference sequence). Each individual donor underwent a draw of ten milliliters of peripheral blood. Next came a second PCR, run for about 6 to 11 cycles, which used a sample-barcoded 5' primer along with a J-beta primer mix. Every cDNA molecule carried a tag from a template-switch adaptor bearing 12 random nucleotides. MiXCR was run by TCRdb on the 5' RACE reads, yielding one entry per CDR3 protein. This table holds 1.5 million to 1.8 million distinct CDR3 sequences, about 42% found once.

The sample consisted of blood. The chain employs TRBV27 and TRBJ2-1; D perhaps matches TRBD1 (6 bases). The clonotype originates from a woman aged 18-29 years in good health. This CDR3 reads CASSGTHYNEQFF. As DNA, the CDR3 is TGTGCCAGTTCCGGGACACATTACAATGAGCAGTTCTTC.